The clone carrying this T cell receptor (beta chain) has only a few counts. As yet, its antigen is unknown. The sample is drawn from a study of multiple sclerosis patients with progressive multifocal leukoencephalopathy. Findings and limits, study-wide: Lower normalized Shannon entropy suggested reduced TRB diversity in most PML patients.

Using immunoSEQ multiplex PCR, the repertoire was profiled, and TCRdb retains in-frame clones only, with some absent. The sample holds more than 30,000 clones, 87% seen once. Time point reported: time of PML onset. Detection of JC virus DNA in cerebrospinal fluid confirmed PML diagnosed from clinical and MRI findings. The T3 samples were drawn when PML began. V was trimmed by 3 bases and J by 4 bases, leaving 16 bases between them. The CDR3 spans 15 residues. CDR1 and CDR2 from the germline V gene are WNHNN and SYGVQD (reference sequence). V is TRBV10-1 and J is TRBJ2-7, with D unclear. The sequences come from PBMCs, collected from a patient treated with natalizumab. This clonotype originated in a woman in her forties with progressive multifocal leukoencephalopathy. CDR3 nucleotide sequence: TGCGCCAGCAGTGACCAGGCCGTGACTTTGTACGAGCAGTACTTC. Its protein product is CASSDQAVTLYEQYF.